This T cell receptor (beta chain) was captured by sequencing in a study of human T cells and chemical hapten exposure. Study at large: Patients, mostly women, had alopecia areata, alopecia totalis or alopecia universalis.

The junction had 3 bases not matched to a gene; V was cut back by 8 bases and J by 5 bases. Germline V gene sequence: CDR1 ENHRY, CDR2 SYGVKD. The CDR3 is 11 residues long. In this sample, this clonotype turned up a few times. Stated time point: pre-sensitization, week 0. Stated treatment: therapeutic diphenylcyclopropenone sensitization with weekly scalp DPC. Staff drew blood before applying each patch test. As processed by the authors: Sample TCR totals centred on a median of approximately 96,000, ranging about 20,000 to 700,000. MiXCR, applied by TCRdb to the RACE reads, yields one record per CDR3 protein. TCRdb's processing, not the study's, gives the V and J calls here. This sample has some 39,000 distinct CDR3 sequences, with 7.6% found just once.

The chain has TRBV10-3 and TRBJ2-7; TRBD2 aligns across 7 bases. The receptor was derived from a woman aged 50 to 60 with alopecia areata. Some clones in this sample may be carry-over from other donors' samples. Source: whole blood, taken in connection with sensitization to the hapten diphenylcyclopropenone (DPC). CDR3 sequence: CAIARGNEQYF. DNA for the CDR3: TGTGCCATCGCGCGGGGGAACGAGCAGTACTTC.